The 29 T cell receptor beta chains listed next were all sequenced from one sample in a study of T cells in localized non-small cell lung cancer (dated by TCRdb to 2018 to 2021). The library was prepared using the immunoSEQ multiplex PCR assay. What TCRdb holds here is the immuneACCESS table cut down to in-frame rearrangements. Part of the clones is not present; checked against another copy, under half of the missing clones reflect an unresolved V gene, and the others are unexplained. This sample lists more than 2,500 clones; around 25% were detected once. Together, the top ten hold around 20% of the sample. The source material was normal lung tissue next to the tumor, sampled before any cancer treatment. Receptors were obtained from a female donor older than 55 with stage I squamous cell lung carcinoma.

The gene calls are TRBV6-8 and TRBJ2-2, with TRBD2 matching over 10 bases. V gave up 6 bases and J gave up 7 bases; unmatched junction bases: 5. CDR1 MNHGY and CDR2 SAAAGT come from the germline V gene. CDR3 length: 14 residues. CDR3 sequence: CASRPTSGFGELFF. The CDR3 DNA sequence: TGTGCCAGCAGACCGACTAGCGGGTTCGGGGAGCTGTTTTTT.

The genes are TRBV28 and TRBJ2-7; perhaps TRBD2 as D (5 bases). Trimming shortened V by 6 bases and J by 6 bases, and 15 bases separated the two germline ends. In germline, CDR1 is MDHEN, CDR2 SYDVKM. CDR3 length: 13 residues. The CDR3 nucleotides are TGTGCCAGCAGCCCCGGGCCACGGGGCGAGCAGTACTTC. Its protein product is CASSPGPRGEQYF.

The V and J genes are TRBV29-1 and TRBJ1-5; 8 bases align to TRBD1. This CDR3 region has 14 residues. Germline CDR1 is SQVTM and CDR2 is ANQGSEA. The junction had 4 bases not matched to a gene; V was cut back by 4 bases and J by 2 bases. CDR3 sequence reads: CSVGTGQGNQPQHF. CDR3 bases: TGCAGCGTTGGGACAGGGCAAGGCAATCAGCCCCAGCATTTT.

A few counts support this clone. The chain joins TRBV6-8 to TRBJ2-7, with D possibly matching TRBD2 (6 bases). Germline lookup yields CDR1 MNHGY and CDR2 SAAAGT. CDR3 length equals 15 residues. Trimming removed 8 bases at V and 3 bases at J, with 20 bases between. CDR3 amino acids: CASQRGFGLGYEQYF. The CDR3 region has the DNA TGTGCCAGCCAACGGGGGTTCGGGTTAGGCTACGAGCAGTACTTC.

The chain is built from TRBV28 and TRBJ1-1, with D possibly being TRBD1 (6 bases). The CDR3 is 17 residues long. Germline V gene lookup returns CDR1 MDHEN and CDR2 SYDVKM. Trimming left V 7 bases short and J 0 bases short, with 21 bases between. The CDR3 DNA reads as TGTGCCAGCAATTCTTACCGGGGGCCTAAGATGAACACTGAAGCTTTCTTT. It specifies CASNSYRGPKMNTEAFF. Supplemented by reference TRBV28 and TRBJ1-1, the full variable domain reads DVKVTQSSRYLVKRTGEKVFLECVQDMDHENMFWYRQDPGLGLRLIYFSYDVKMKEKGDIPEGYSVSREKKERFSLILESASTNQTSMYLCASNSYRGPKMNTEAFFGQGTRLTVV.

Sample share makes this clone medium-sized. The chain's CDR3 is CASHEGTGPYEQYF. The CDR3, as DNA: TGTGCCAGCCACGAAGGGACAGGCCCCTACGAGCAGTACTTC. V usage is TRBV6-8 and J usage is TRBJ2-7; 8 nucleotides line up with TRBD1. The CDR3 has 14 residues. CDR1 and CDR2 from the germline V gene are MNHGY and SAAAGT. Trimming at V came to 8 bases and at J to 2 bases, leaving 8 bases not matched to a gene.

The rearrangement uses TRBV6-7 and TRBJ2-7; no reliable D call. TRBV6-7 is designated an ORF whose function remains uncertain. The V and J ends lost 4 bases and 3 bases respectively, with 4 bases between them. The CDR3 loop spans 11 amino acids. CDR3 sequence: CASSSRYEQYF. The CDR3 DNA is TGTGCCAGCAGTTCCCGCTACGAGCAGTACTTC.

The rearrangement uses TRBV28 and TRBJ2-7; D may be TRBD2 (6 bases). CDR1 and CDR2 from the germline V gene are MDHEN and SYDVKM. V lost 5 bases and J 2 bases, leaving 13 bases between the germline ends. The CDR3 totals 14 residues. CDR3: CASSLRGYPYEQYF. The DNA of the CDR3 is TGTGCCAGCAGTCTGCGGGGATATCCCTACGAGCAGTACTTC.

V and J are TRBV14 and TRBJ2-3; no definite D call. The germline V and J ends were trimmed by 3 bases and 4 bases, with 8 bases remaining between them. CDR1 is SGHDN, CDR2 FVKESK, per germline. The CDR3 is 13 residues long. CDR3 protein: CASSQDLADTQYF. The DNA for the CDR3 is TGTGCCAGCAGCCAGGATCTGGCAGATACGCAGTATTTT.

Judged by abundance, this clone is medium-sized. The chain uses TRBV9 and TRBJ1-1; the D is unclear. The CDR3 has 15 amino acids. Germline CDR1 is SGDLS and CDR2 is YYNGEE. V lost 5 bases and J 0 bases, leaving 14 bases between the germline ends. The CDR3 spells CASSEDSVMNTEAFF. CDR3 DNA sequence: TGTGCCAGCAGTGAAGACTCAGTTATGAACACTGAAGCTTTCTTT.

This chain joins TRBV19 and TRBJ2-2, with D possibly matching TRBD1 (5 bases). The V gene lost 9 bases and the J gene lost 7 bases, with 18 bases spanning the gap. The CDR3 consists of 14 residues. Germline V gives CDR1 LNHDA, CDR2 SQIVND (reference sequence). The CDR3 region is CASGGQGSNGELFF. Written as DNA, the CDR3 is TGTGCCAGCGGTGGGCAGGGCTCGAACGGGGAGCTGTTTTTT.

V is TRBV30 and J is TRBJ1-2; D remains ambiguous. Germline V gene sequence: CDR1 GTSNPN, CDR2 SVGIG (reference sequence). This CDR3 spans 13 amino acids. Trimming cost V 1 base and J 6 bases, with 12 bases left between them. The DNA for the CDR3 is TGTGCCTGGAGTGACATGGGATGGAATGGCTACACCTTC. Encoded protein: CAWSDMGWNGYTF.

CDR3 amino acids: CASSGGRGETQYF. CDR3 in DNA: TGTGCCAGCAGCGGGGGACGGGGAGAGACCCAGTACTTC. This sequence joins TRBV6-8 and TRBJ2-5; D is perhaps TRBD2 (6 bases). Trimming removed 6 bases at V and 4 bases at J, with 12 bases between. Germline values: CDR1 MNHGY, CDR2 SAAAGT. The CDR3 runs to 13 residues.

This clone was counted only a few times. The V call is TRBV18, the J call TRBJ2-3; 7 bases match TRBD1. Germline CDR1 and CDR2: KGHSH and LQKENI. After removal of 3 bases from V and 2 bases from J, the junction contained 2 bases not matched to a gene. This CDR3 contains 14 residues. DNA for the CDR3: TGTGCCAGCTCACCGGGGACAGTCACAGATACGCAGTATTTT. This codes for CASSPGTVTDTQYF.

V usage is TRBV14 and J usage is TRBJ1-2; D unresolved. The germline CDR1 and CDR2 sequences are SGHDN and FVKESK. This CDR3 is 15 amino acids long. V lost 4 bases and J lost 2, with 14 bases in between. The CDR3 coding sequence is TGTGCCAGCAGCCTTACCGGGATCGAAAACTATGGCTACACCTTC. Translation: CASSLTGIENYGYTF.

The gene calls are TRBV19 and TRBJ1-5; D perhaps matches TRBD1 (6 bases). Germline CDR1 LNHDA, CDR2 SQIVND (reference sequence). The CDR3 contains 17 residues. V was clipped by 6 bases and J by 6 bases, with 24 bases between them. For the CDR3, the DNA is TGTGCCAGTAGCCCATGGGCGGGGGCACGGGAGCCTCAGCCCCAGCATTTT. Translated: CASSPWAGAREPQPQHF. Complete variable domain (other parts from reference TRBV19 and TRBJ1-5): DGGITQSPKYLFRKEGQNVTLSCEQNLNHDAMYWYRQDPGQGLRLIYYSQIVNDFQKGDIAEGYSVSREKKESFPLTVTSAQKNPTAFYLCASSPWAGAREPQPQHFGDGTRLSIL.

The chain is built from TRBV10-2 and TRBJ2-7; D possibly corresponds to TRBD1 (6 bases). Germline V lookup: CDR1 WSHSY, CDR2 SAAADI. The CDR3 sequence is 14 residues long. V was clipped by 6 bases and J by 5 bases, with 17 bases between them. The CDR3 loop reads CASRTNTGSHEQYF. CDR3 coding DNA: TGCGCCAGCAGGACAAATACAGGGAGCCACGAGCAGTACTTC.

The table lists this clone with a few counts. The chain recombines TRBV19 with TRBJ2-5, with TRBD2 matching over 7 bases. The CDR3 is made up of 11 amino acids. Germline V gene lookup returns CDR1 LNHDA and CDR2 SQIVND (reference sequence). The trim removed 6 bases at V and 5 bases at J, leaving 0 bases unmatched. The CDR3 spells CASSGGETQYF. DNA for the CDR3: TGTGCCAGTAGCGGGGGGGAGACCCAGTACTTC.

This sequence joins TRBV30 and TRBJ2-7; 9 bases are shared with TRBD2. Germline V lookup: CDR1 GTSNPN, CDR2 SVGIG (reference sequence). V dropped 5 bases and J dropped 3; count of bases not matched to a gene: 8. The CDR3 spans 14 residues. CDR3 amino acids: CAWASSGAIYEQYF. The CDR3 nucleotides are TGTGCCTGGGCATCTAGCGGGGCAATCTACGAGCAGTACTTC.

The chain couples TRBV5-1 to TRBJ2-3, with 11 bases aligning to TRBD2. The length of the CDR3 is 16 residues. J was trimmed by 9 bases and V by 0 bases; bases with no gene match: 9. The germline V gene encodes CDR1 SGHRS and CDR2 YFSETQ. CDR3: CASSLGLAGGRNTQYF. The CDR3 DNA follows: TGCGCCAGCAGCTTGGGGCTAGCGGGAGGACGGAACACGCAGTATTTT.

In its sample, this clone ranks as large. The chain couples TRBV30 to TRBJ1-5, with D tentatively TRBD1 (5 bases). The ends were cut back, 0 bases at V and 6 bases at J, with 9 bases in the middle. The CDR3 has 13 residues. Germline values: CDR1 GTSNPN, CDR2 SVGIG (reference sequence). CDR3 sequence: CAWSVEGSQPQHF. CDR3 sequence (DNA): TGTGCCTGGAGTGTCGAGGGGAGTCAGCCCCAGCATTTT.

J is TRBJ1-1 and V is TRBV28, with 8 nucleotides matching TRBD1. CDR3 size: 17 residues. CDR1 and CDR2 from the germline V gene are MDHEN and SYDVKM. Trimming removed 3 bases from V and 0 bases from J; junction bases left unmatched: 9. CDR3 nucleotides: TGTGCCAGCAGTTTGCGCGGGACAGGAATCATGAACACTGAAGCTTTCTTT. Amino acid sequence: CASSLRGTGIMNTEAFF.

This clone was recorded a few times. The chain is built from TRBV28 and TRBJ2-1; 7 nucleotides agree with TRBD2. Germline V gives CDR1 MDHEN, CDR2 SYDVKM. Unmatched junction bases numbered 17, after V lost 11 bases and J lost 1 base. The length of the CDR3 is 17 residues. CDR3 nucleotides: TGTGCCGTCCCTGGAAGTGGCGGGAGTGGTTCCTACAATGAGCAGTTCTTC. Encoded protein: CAVPGSGGSGSYNEQFF.

V and J are TRBV28 and TRBJ1-5; 7 nucleotides match TRBD1. The CDR3 runs to 14 residues. V shed 4 bases, J shed 6 bases, and the junction held 6 bases outside the gene matches. From germline, CDR1 is MDHEN and CDR2 SYDVKM. CDR3 DNA: TGTGCCAGCAGTTCCCCAGGGGGAACTCAGCCCCAGCATTTT. This translates into CASSSPGGTQPQHF.

The chain links TRBV28 to TRBJ2-2; D call uncertain. With 5 bases removed from V and 4 bases from J, the gap between germline ends came to 11 bases. The CDR3 is 14 amino acids. Germline lookup yields CDR1 MDHEN and CDR2 SYDVKM. The CDR3 sequence is CASSPSLATGELFF. CDR3 bases: TGTGCCAGCAGTCCGTCCCTGGCCACCGGGGAGCTGTTTTTT. The whole variable domain, remainder taken from reference TRBV28 and TRBJ2-2, is DVKVTQSSRYLVKRTGEKVFLECVQDMDHENMFWYRQDPGLGLRLIYFSYDVKMKEKGDIPEGYSVSREKKERFSLILESASTNQTSMYLCASSPSLATGELFFGEGSRLTVL.

This rearrangement joins TRBV30 to TRBJ1-2; a possible D gene is TRBD1 (5 bases). CDR3 length equals 11 residues. Germline V lookup: CDR1 GTSNPN, CDR2 SVGIG (reference sequence). The germline V and J ends were trimmed by 8 bases and 6 bases, with 13 bases remaining between them. In DNA, the CDR3 is TGTGCCAGACAGCCTCGGGATGGCTACACCTTC. Amino acids: CARQPRDGYTF.

The chain employs TRBV14 and TRBJ2-1; a possible D gene is TRBD1 (5 bases). This CDR3 is 13 amino acids long. From germline, CDR1 is SGHDN and CDR2 FVKESK. V lost 0 bases to trimming and J lost 12 bases, with 12 bases between them. The CDR3 sequence: CASSQDGAARQFF. CDR3 nucleotide sequence: TGTGCCAGCAGCCAAGATGGGGCCGCCCGGCAGTTCTTC.

The V and J genes are TRBV28 and TRBJ1-3; possibly TRBD1 for D (5 bases). The CDR3 is made up of 17 amino acids. V was clipped by 4 bases and J by 2 bases, with 18 bases between them. The V gene's germline CDR1 is MDHEN and CDR2 SYDVKM. Here the CDR3 reads CASSSRRGVVAGNTIYF. CDR3 in DNA: TGTGCCAGCAGTTCCCGCCGAGGGGTTGTGGCTGGAAACACCATATATTTT.

This chain links TRBV28 with TRBJ2-7, with 9 bases fitting TRBD1. The junction had 10 bases not matched to a gene; V was cut back by 5 bases and J by 5 bases. The CDR3 sequence is 15 residues long. Germline lookup yields CDR1 MDHEN and CDR2 SYDVKM. CDR3 in amino acids: CASSPIGQGPDEQYF. In DNA, the CDR3 is TGTGCCAGCAGTCCCATTGGACAGGGGCCAGACGAGCAGTACTTC. Full variable domain (missing parts from reference TRBV28 and TRBJ2-7): DVKVTQSSRYLVKRTGEKVFLECVQDMDHENMFWYRQDPGLGLRLIYFSYDVKMKEKGDIPEGYSVSREKKERFSLILESASTNQTSMYLCASSPIGQGPDEQYFGPGTRLTVT.